This entry is about one TCR beta chain. Assay: immunoSEQ multiplex PCR; the TCRdb copy retains only in-frame clones and omits some. The table has 100,000 or so clones, 90% to 95% seen once. The data were taken from a study of T cell changes during pregnancy in multiple sclerosis. J gave up 0 bases and V 3 bases, and 4 bases lay outside the gene matches. The length of the CDR3 is 15 residues. The germline V gene encodes CDR1 SGHRS and CDR2 YFSETQ. This sample comprised peripheral blood, obtained before pregnancy. The TCR comes from a female donor with multiple sclerosis, enrolled in a pregnancy study. V and J are TRBV5-1 and TRBJ2-3, with 7 bases identical to TRBD1. For the CDR3, the DNA is TGCGCCAGCAGCTCGAGGGGACAGAGCACAGATACGCAGTATTTT. Translating it yields CASSSRGQSTDTQYF.